The present entry profiles one TCR beta chain with its context. Its specificity is not known. Each donor was a Caucasian adult residing in Nashville, Tennessee. This sample was taken from a study of shared clonotypes between healthy human individuals. General study findings and limits: Since donors were few, the genetic and exposure-history diversity represented was limited. Sharing of clonotypes among donors was expected to vary with sequencing depth.

Authors' data handling: ImmunoSEQ gave junction-only sequences without quality scores, so filtering differed. Sequenced by immunoSEQ multiplex PCR; TCRdb stores in-frame clones only, minus some. The V and J calls and clone size were taken over from that table, and D and trimming were inferred from the DNA. Among fewer than 550,000 clones listed, about 79% were seen once. Looked up from germline, CDR1 is KGHSH and CDR2 is LQKENI. The length of the CDR3 is 16 residues. The V end was cut by 4 bases, the J end by 8 bases, with 22 bases between. The receptor's source is a woman aged 40 to 50 in good health. Some clones in this sample may be carry-over from other donors' samples. The sequenced sample consisted of PBMCs. The chain recombines TRBV18 with TRBJ2-3; D remains unclear. CDR3 residues: CASSQDHLGAASTQYF. The CDR3 DNA is TGTGCCAGCTCACAGGACCACTTAGGCGCAGCGAGTACGCAGTATTTT.